The 26 T cell receptor beta chains given below trace back to one sample, sequenced in a study of Ad26.COV2.S vaccination and SARS-CoV-2 variants. Indicated treatment: around 19 received Ad26.COV2.S at low or high dose, single or two shots; 5 received placebo; per-sample allocation not given. Repertoires come from day 63 after the first vaccine or placebo injection. Measured with immunoSEQ multiplex PCR; TCRdb has only the in-frame clones, and not every one. The sample lists about 410,000 clones; about nine tenths were seen once. The sample consisted of peripheral blood, taken in a trial of Ad26.COV2.S vaccine versus placebo. Every receptor here comes from a person between 18 and 65 years old who received the Ad26.COV2.S COVID-19 vaccine or a placebo.

The chain carries TRBV6-5 and TRBJ1-2, with 7 bases matching TRBD1. CDR1 and CDR2 from the germline V gene are MNHEY and SVGAGI. The CDR3 has 16 residues. J was trimmed by 3 bases and V by 4 bases; bases with no gene match: 11. The CDR3 DNA follows: TGTGCCAGCAGTTCGGGACAGCCCTATTCTCACTATGGCTACACCTTC. Protein: CASSSGQPYSHYGYTF.

The chain carries TRBV28 and TRBJ1-2; unclear D gene. V shed 7 bases and J shed 8 bases, with 20 bases lying between them. Per germline, CDR1 MDHEN and CDR2 SYDVKM. The CDR3 consists of 14 residues. CDR3 DNA: TGTGCCAGCACTCCCCTTGCCAGTATGTGGGGCTACACCTTC. This encodes CASTPLASMWGYTF.

The chain is built from TRBV7-3 and TRBJ2-7, with 7 bases fitting TRBD2. The CDR3 covers 14 residues. The germline V gene has CDR1 SGHTA and CDR2 FQGTGA. V was pared by 2 bases and J by 3 bases, with 4 bases of the junction left unmatched. The CDR3 is CASSLGTTSYEQYF. The CDR3 DNA reads as TGTGCCAGCAGCTTAGGGACTACCAGCTACGAGCAGTACTTC.

This CDR3 is CASSLRRDREADTQYF. CDR3 nucleotides: TGTGCCAGCAGCTTAAGGCGGGACAGGGAAGCAGATACGCAGTATTTT. This sequence joins TRBV7-9 and TRBJ2-3; 9 bases match TRBD1. The CDR3 totals 16 residues. CDR1 and CDR2 (germline): SEHNR, FQNEAQ (reference sequence). With 2 bases clipped from V and 4 bases from J, the junction kept 7 bases outside the gene matches.

V is TRBV6-5 and J is TRBJ2-3; 8 bases line up with TRBD2. Germline V gene data show CDR1 as MNHEY and CDR2 as SVGAGI. The CDR3 has 15 residues. J gave up 0 bases and V 6 bases, and 5 bases lay outside the gene matches. The CDR3 is CASRKRENSTDTQYF. The CDR3 DNA sequence: TGTGCCAGCAGAAAGCGGGAGAATAGCACAGATACGCAGTATTTT.

This chain uses TRBV27 with TRBJ2-7, with D maybe TRBD2 (6 bases). The CDR3 has 14 residues. Trimming left V 3 bases short and J 7 bases short, with 16 bases between. The germline gives CDR1 MNHEY, CDR2 SMNVEV (reference sequence). This CDR3 reads CASSFSGDGSEQYF. CDR3 in DNA: TGTGCCAGCAGTTTTTCGGGGGACGGTTCGGAGCAGTACTTC.

The chain joins TRBV6-1 to TRBJ2-3; 7 bases line up with TRBD1. There are 15 residues in the CDR3. Germline loops: CDR1 MNHNS, CDR2 SASEGT. The ends lost 1 base at V and 3 bases at J; junction bases unmatched: 4. The CDR3 nucleotides are TGTGCCAGCAGTGAAGGAACAGGGGTAACAGATACGCAGTATTTT. Its protein product is CASSEGTGVTDTQYF.

V usage is TRBV5-1 and J usage is TRBJ2-2, with D uncertain. V dropped 6 bases and J dropped 2 bases, with 8 bases sitting between them. The CDR3 loop spans 13 amino acids. Per the germline V gene, CDR1 is SGHRS and CDR2 is YFSETQ. The CDR3 reads CASNPVNTGELFF. Here the CDR3 DNA reads TGCGCCAGCAACCCCGTAAACACCGGGGAGCTGTTTTTT.

V gene TRBV5-1 combines with J gene TRBJ2-5; D possibly uses TRBD1 or TRBD2 (5 bases each). The CDR3 has 13 amino acids. Trimming took 4 bases from V and 1 from J, leaving 8 bases between them. CDR1 is SGHRS, CDR2 YFSETQ, per germline. The CDR3 here is CASSPGTQETQYF. Written as DNA, the CDR3 is TGCGCCAGCAGCCCAGGGACCCAAGAGACCCAGTACTTC.

V usage is TRBV5-4 and J usage is TRBJ2-7; D assignment may be TRBD1 or TRBD2 (6 bases each). Deletions cut 4 bases from V and 4 bases from J, with 15 bases between. CDR3 length: 14 residues. Germline assignment: CDR1 SGHNT and CDR2 YYREEE (reference sequence). This CDR3 is CASSGAAGHYEQYF. DNA for the CDR3: TGTGCCAGCAGCGGGGCGGCGGGACATTACGAGCAGTACTTC. Variable domain in full (rest from reference TRBV5-4 and TRBJ2-7): ETGVTQSPTHLIKTRGQQVTLRCSSQSGHNTVSWYQQALGQGPQFIFQYYREEENGRGNFPPRFSGLQFPNYSSELNVNALELDDSALYLCASSGAAGHYEQYFGPGTRLTVT.

The chain employs TRBV25-1 and TRBJ2-1; D may be TRBD1 or TRBD2 (6 bases each). V was cut by 1 base and J by 4 bases, with 17 bases left in between. Germline loops: CDR1 MGHDK, CDR2 SYGVNS. This CDR3 spans 17 amino acids. The CDR3: CASSESLSQGRYNEQFF. The CDR3 DNA follows: TGTGCCAGCAGTGAATCCCTCTCGCAGGGGAGGTACAATGAGCAGTTCTTC.

This sequence joins TRBV30 and TRBJ2-3; 10 bases line up with TRBD1. Germline CDR1 is GTSNPN and CDR2 is SVGIG (reference sequence). Unmatched junction bases numbered 10, after V lost 4 bases and J lost 3 bases. The CDR3 extends over 16 amino acids. The CDR3 reads CAWKSGTGAPTDTQYF. In DNA, the CDR3 is TGTGCCTGGAAATCTGGGACAGGGGCCCCGACAGATACGCAGTATTTT.

V usage is TRBV18 and J usage is TRBJ2-5; tentatively, D is TRBD1 or TRBD2 (5 bases each). This CDR3 contains 15 residues. The germline V gene encodes CDR1 KGHSH and CDR2 LQKENI. The V end was cut by 1 base, the J end by 4 bases, with 13 bases between. In DNA, the CDR3 is TGTGCCAGCTCACCACTGGGACCCCCCCCAGAGACCCAGTACTTC. As protein: CASSPLGPPPETQYF.

This chain uses TRBV19 with TRBJ1-1; 7 bases align to TRBD1. The J segment lost 1 base and the V segment lost 8 bases, leaving 10 bases of the junction unmatched. CDR3 length: 15 amino acids. Germline values: CDR1 LNHDA, CDR2 SQIVND (reference sequence). For the CDR3, the DNA is TGTGCCAGTTTATCCCGGGACAGCTGGAACACTGAAGCTTTCTTT. Translating gives CASLSRDSWNTEAFF. Using reference TRBV19 and TRBJ1-1 for the parts outside the CDR3, the full variable domain is DGGITQSPKYLFRKEGQNVTLSCEQNLNHDAMYWYRQDPGQGLRLIYYSQIVNDFQKGDIAEGYSVSREKKESFPLTVTSAQKNPTAFYLCASLSRDSWNTEAFFGQGTRLTVV.

The rearrangement uses TRBV18 and TRBJ2-7; D may be TRBD2 (7 bases). The germline gives CDR1 KGHSH, CDR2 LQKENI. V was shortened by 6 bases and J by 6 bases, with 21 bases between the two germline ends. This CDR3 contains 15 residues. CDR3 DNA sequence: TGTGCCAGCTCCCCGGGGAGGGGGTATTACGGCGAGCAGTACTTC. Residues: CASSPGRGYYGEQYF.

The J gene is TRBJ1-1, the V gene TRBV30; no definite D call. Germline-derived CDR1 and CDR2 are GTSNPN and SVGIG (reference sequence). Between the trimmed V and J ends, which lost 7 bases and 1 base, there was a span of 7 bases. There are 11 residues in the CDR3. CDR3 in DNA: TGTGCCTCGAAGAGGAACACTGAAGCTTTCTTT. It encodes CASKRNTEAFF.

The genes are TRBV7-2 and TRBJ2-7, with TRBD1 matching over 7 bases. Trimming took 5 bases from V and 0 from J; bases not matched to a gene: 10. The CDR3 covers 16 residues. Germline assignment: CDR1 SGHTA and CDR2 FQGNSA. For the CDR3, the DNA is TGTGCCAGCAGCAAATACGCCGGGACAGACTCCTACGAGCAGTACTTC. Translating gives CASSKYAGTDSYEQYF.

This rearrangement joins TRBV5-4 to TRBJ2-2; no definite D call. The V gene's germline CDR1 is SGHNT and CDR2 YYREEE (reference sequence). With 4 bases removed from V and 5 bases from J, the gap between germline ends came to 9 bases. The CDR3 consists of 13 residues. In nucleotides, the CDR3 is TGTGCCAGCAGCCAACGACCAACCGGGGAGCTGTTTTTT. It encodes CASSQRPTGELFF.

This sequence joins TRBV12-2 and TRBJ2-7; the D call TRBD1 from the table was never checked on the DNA. TRBV12-2 is a recognized pseudogene. There are 16 residues in the CDR3. CDR3 DNA sequence: TGTGCAAGTCGCCTGATGAGACAGGGGATTCCCCCCGAGCAGTACTTC. Protein sequence: CASRLMRQGIPPEQYF.

This chain connects TRBV4-1 to TRBJ2-1; a possible D gene is TRBD1 (8 bases). The CDR3 has 15 amino acids. V gave up 0 bases and J gave up 8 bases, with 14 bases separating them. The germline gives CDR1 MGHRA, CDR2 YSYEKL. CDR3 nucleotides: TGCGCCAGCAGCCAAGAGAGCGGGACAGGCCATGAGCAGTTCTTC. This encodes CASSQESGTGHEQFF.

The chain carries TRBV19 and TRBJ1-2; perhaps TRBD1 as D (6 bases). This CDR3 has 16 residues. From germline, CDR1 is LNHDA and CDR2 SQIVND (reference sequence). V shed 3 bases and J shed 6 bases, with 20 bases lying between them. CDR3 sequence (DNA): TGTGCCAGTAGTATTTCGAACCCAGGGGCGACGCATGGCTACACCTTC. This sequence encodes CASSISNPGATHGYTF.

The chain is built from TRBV9 and TRBJ2-7, with D possibly TRBD2 on 6 matching bases. CDR3 length: 13 amino acids. CDR1 SGDLS and CDR2 YYNGEE come from the germline V gene. Trimming took off 4 bases at V and 7 bases at J, with 15 bases between the two ends. CDR3 in amino acids: CASSPGPEGEQYF. CDR3 sequence (DNA): TGTGCCAGCAGCCCAGGCCCGGAGGGAGAGCAGTACTTC.

This rearrangement joins TRBV27 to TRBJ1-6; perhaps TRBD1 as D (5 bases). CDR1 and CDR2 (germline): MNHEY, SMNVEV (reference sequence). This CDR3 has 15 amino acids. V dropped 6 bases and J dropped 6 bases, with 15 bases sitting between them. The CDR3 DNA reads TGTGCCAGCAGGATAGCGGGTCAGGGTAATTCACCCCTCCACTTT. It codes for CASRIAGQGNSPLHF.

The V call is TRBV6-5, the J call TRBJ2-7; D gene unclear. V was pared by 6 bases and J by 4 bases, with 13 bases between. Germline-derived CDR1 and CDR2 are MNHEY and SVGAGI. The CDR3 is made up of 13 amino acids. This chain's CDR3 is CASRHNGEYEQYF. The CDR3 nucleotides read TGTGCCAGCAGACACAACGGAGAGTACGAGCAGTACTTC.

The V and J genes are TRBV6-5 and TRBJ2-7; D possibly uses TRBD1 or TRBD2 (6 bases each). Per germline, CDR1 MNHEY and CDR2 SVGAGI. The V gene lost 6 bases and the J gene lost 4 bases, with 13 bases spanning the gap. The CDR3 runs to 13 residues. The CDR3 spells CASRSGARYEQYF. Here the CDR3 DNA reads TGTGCCAGCAGGTCGGGGGCGCGATACGAGCAGTACTTC.

The CDR3 here is CASSPVESTSNEQFF. CDR3 in DNA: TGTGCCAGCTCACCAGTGGAGAGTACTTCCAATGAGCAGTTCTTC. This chain joins TRBV18 and TRBJ2-1; D not resolved. Trimming shortened V by 2 bases and J by 6 bases, and 14 bases separated the two germline ends. Germline assignment: CDR1 KGHSH and CDR2 LQKENI. The CDR3 length is 15 residues.